What follows are 29 T cell receptor beta chains derived from one specimen sequenced in a study of blood T cell repertoires in COVID-19. TCRdb's table, derived via immunoSEQ multiplex PCR, lists solely in-frame clones and lacks some. The table lists about 200,000 clones, roughly 84% of them singletons. Input material: peripheral blood. The receptors originated from a man aged 50 or older with active or convalescent COVID-19.

CDR3 amino acids: CASSRDRRSDTQYF. CDR3 in DNA: TGTGCCAGCAGCCGGGACAGGAGGTCGGATACGCAGTATTTT. This chain links TRBV9 with TRBJ2-3; 8 bases fit TRBD1. The CDR3 totals 14 residues. Looked up from germline, CDR1 is SGDLS and CDR2 is YYNGEE. J gave up 6 bases and V 4 bases, and 7 bases lay outside the gene matches.

The rearrangement uses TRBV3-1 (or the pseudogene TRBV3-2) and TRBJ2-4, with 7 bases identical to TRBD2. This CDR3 spans 18 amino acids. V dropped 4 bases and J dropped 1; count of bases not matched to a gene: 13. Germline V gives CDR1 LGHDT, CDR2 YNNKEL (reference sequence). The CDR3 DNA is TGTGCCAGCAGCCGGGGAGGGGTAACCCCCCTCGCCAAAAACATTCAGTACTTC. Protein sequence: CASSRGGVTPLAKNIQYF.

The chain couples TRBV12-3 or TRBV12-4 to TRBJ1-5, with D maybe TRBD1 (5 bases). Trimming left V 6 bases short and J 5 bases short, with 8 bases between. The CDR3 runs to 12 residues. As DNA, the CDR3 is TGTGCCAGCAGCACGGGGGATCAGCCCCAGCATTTT. It translates to CASSTGDQPQHF.

Details on this clone: Other DNA variants within this sample encode the same CDR3. The gene calls are TRBV2 and TRBJ1-5; 8 positions agree with TRBD1. Germline V gene sequence: CDR1 SNHLY, CDR2 FYNNEI. The CDR3 has 14 residues. V lost 4 bases, J lost 4 bases, and 3 bases stayed unmatched. The CDR3 sequence: CASSVQGANQPQHF. The CDR3 DNA reads TGTGCCAGCAGTGTTCAGGGGGCGAATCAGCCCCAGCATTTT.

The V and J genes are TRBV6-2 or TRBV6-3 and TRBJ1-3; 9 bases are a match to TRBD1. CDR3 length equals 15 residues. V was clipped by 4 bases and J by 4 bases; unmatched bases: 5. CDR1 and CDR2 from the germline V gene are MNHEY and SVGEGT. The chain's CDR3 is CASSSGQGDGNTIYF. In DNA form, the CDR3 reads TGTGCCAGCAGTTCGGGACAGGGAGACGGAAACACCATATATTTT.

This chain connects TRBV18 to TRBJ1-1; D is perhaps TRBD1 (5 bases). CDR1 and CDR2 (germline): KGHSH, LQKENI. The V end lost 6 bases, the J end lost 0 bases, and 14 bases lay between the germline ends. This CDR3 has 15 residues. The CDR3 bases are TGTGCCAGCTCGTTTGGAGGGGTTTTGAACACTGAAGCTTTCTTT. This sequence encodes CASSFGGVLNTEAFF.

The chain is built from TRBV19 and TRBJ1-4; tentative D call: TRBD1 (5 bases). The CDR3 is made up of 15 amino acids. Trimming shortened V by 4 bases and J by 5 bases, and 14 bases separated the two germline ends. Germline CDR1 LNHDA, CDR2 SQIVND (reference sequence). This chain's CDR3 is CASSTGIGPNEKLFF. As DNA, the CDR3 is TGTGCCAGTAGTACAGGGATTGGACCGAATGAAAAACTGTTTTTT.

J is TRBJ1-2 and V is TRBV7-3; TRBD1 matches at 9 bases. This CDR3 spans 13 amino acids. Trimming cost V 2 bases and J 9 bases; bases outside gene matches: 4. Germline CDR1 SGHTA, CDR2 FQGTGA. For the CDR3, the DNA is TGTGCCAGCAGCTTAGGGACAGGGAGGAGCTACACCTTC. Amino acids: CASSLGTGRSYTF.

The chain couples TRBV2 to TRBJ1-5; D is undetermined. Germline V gene data show CDR1 as SNHLY and CDR2 as FYNNEI. The CDR3 runs 15 residues. Between the trimmed V and J ends, which lost 4 bases and 0 bases, there was a span of 10 bases. The CDR3, as DNA: TGTGCCAGCAGTGTACCAGGAGGTAGCAATCAGCCCCAGCATTTT. It encodes CASSVPGGSNQPQHF.

This clone was seen only a few times. J is TRBJ2-7 and V is TRBV7-3, with D uncertain. V lost 5 bases and J lost 3, with 5 bases in between. Germline V gene sequence: CDR1 SGHTA, CDR2 FQGTGA. This CDR3 has 11 amino acids. The CDR3 region is CASSDIYEQYF. CDR3 nucleotide sequence: TGTGCCAGCAGCGACATCTACGAGCAGTACTTC.

Here the CDR3 DNA reads TGTGCCAGCAGCTACGGGACAGGAGGTCAGCCCCAGCATTTT. Protein product: CASSYGTGGQPQHF. The V and J genes are TRBV5-6 and TRBJ1-5; 8 bases align to TRBD1. The length of the CDR3 is 14 residues. CDR1 and CDR2 (germline): SGHDT, YYEEEE. Germline trimming cut 3 bases from V and 6 bases from J; bases unmatched to any gene: 5.

V gene TRBV7-7 combines with J gene TRBJ2-1; TRBD2 aligns across 7 bases. V lost 5 bases and J lost 3; bases outside the gene matches: 10. The CDR3 sequence is 16 residues long. The germline V gene has CDR1 SSHAT and CDR2 FNYEAQ (reference sequence). CDR3 residues: CASSPGEGRHYNEQFF. The CDR3 region has the DNA TGTGCCAGCAGCCCGGGGGAGGGACGGCACTACAATGAGCAGTTCTTC.

J is TRBJ1-1 and V is TRBV28; possible D gene TRBD1, 5 bases. Germline CDR1 is MDHEN and CDR2 is SYDVKM. CDR3 length equals 13 residues. V was shortened by 1 base and J by 3 bases, with 6 bases between the two germline ends. CDR3: CASSLFRDTEAFF. The CDR3 DNA sequence: TGTGCCAGCAGTTTATTCAGGGACACTGAAGCTTTCTTT.

The chain couples TRBV11-1 to TRBJ2-5; weak D call: TRBD1 (6 bases). Per germline, CDR1 SGHAT and CDR2 FQDESV (reference sequence). CDR3 size: 15 residues. Trimming stripped 3 bases from V and 7 bases from J, with 18 bases between. CDR3 nucleotides: TGTGCCAGCAGCTTTACCGGGACACTCGACGGGACCCAGTACTTC. Its translation is CASSFTGTLDGTQYF. The whole variable domain, remainder taken from reference TRBV11-1 and TRBJ2-5, is EAEVAQSPRYKITEKSQAVAFWCDPISGHATLYWYRQILGQGPELLVQFQDESVVDDSQLPKDRFSAERLKGVDSTLKIQPAELGDSAMYLCASSFTGTLDGTQYFGPGTRLLVL.

This rearrangement joins TRBV5-1 to TRBJ2-1; possibly TRBD1 for D (5 bases). The CDR3 length is 13 residues. With 5 bases removed from V and 4 bases from J, the gap between germline ends came to 10 bases. CDR1 SGHRS and CDR2 YFSETQ come from the germline V gene. This CDR3 reads CASRWGGYNEQFF. In DNA, the CDR3 is TGCGCCAGCAGATGGGGCGGTTACAATGAGCAGTTCTTC.

V is TRBV14 and J is TRBJ1-1; TRBD1 agrees at 9 bases. V was pared by 2 bases and J by 6 bases, with 7 bases of the junction left unmatched. Germline CDR1 is SGHDN and CDR2 is FVKESK. This CDR3 is 15 amino acids long. DNA of the CDR3: TGTGCCAGCAGCCAACGACAGGGGGTTTTCTCTGAAGCTTTCTTT. Protein: CASSQRQGVFSEAFF. The whole variable domain, filled in from reference TRBV14 and TRBJ1-1, reads EAGVTQFPSHSVIEKGQTVTLRCDPISGHDNLYWYRRVMGKEIKFLLHFVKESKQDESGMPNNRFLAERTGGTYSTLKVQPAELEDSGVYFCASSQRQGVFSEAFFGQGTRLTVV.

Points on this clone: The sample has other DNA sequences that encode this CDR3 too. J is TRBJ1-3 and V is TRBV5-1, with D hard to call. Germline CDR1 SGHRS, CDR2 YFSETQ. V was cut by 4 bases and J by 0 bases, with 8 bases left in between. CDR3 length: 14 amino acids. The CDR3 region is CASSEGLSGNTIYF. The CDR3 DNA follows: TGCGCCAGCAGCGAGGGCCTCTCTGGAAACACCATATATTTT.

The CDR3 reads CASTTGANFYEQYF. CDR3 nucleotides: TGTGCCAGCACCACAGGGGCCAACTTCTACGAGCAGTACTTC. The V call is TRBV28, the J call TRBJ2-7, with 7 bases fitting TRBD1. Germline V CDR1 and CDR2: MDHEN, SYDVKM. CDR3 length equals 14 residues. Trimming removed 7 bases from V and 3 bases from J; junction bases left unmatched: 9.

The V and J genes are TRBV19 and TRBJ1-2, with 8 positions matching TRBD1. The ends lost 4 bases at V and 8 bases at J; junction bases unmatched: 9. The germline V gene encodes CDR1 LNHDA and CDR2 SQIVND (reference sequence). The CDR3 runs 14 residues. CDR3 amino acids: CASSRDRLWRGYTF. CDR3 bases: TGTGCCAGTAGTAGGGACAGGTTGTGGAGGGGCTACACCTTC.

The V gene is TRBV7-2, the J gene TRBJ2-1; no reliable D call. The CDR3 consists of 13 residues. Germline CDR1 SGHTA, CDR2 FQGNSA. V shed 5 bases and J shed 1 base, with 6 bases lying between them. The DNA for the CDR3 is TGTGCCAGCAGCACCGAGTCCTACAATGAGCAGTTCTTC. Amino acids: CASSTESYNEQFF. Variable domain in full (rest from reference TRBV7-2 and TRBJ2-1): GAGVSQSPSNKVTEKGKDVELRCDPISGHTALYWYRQSLGQGLEFLIYFQGNSAPDKSGLPSDRFSAERTGGSVSTLTIQRTQQEDSAVYLCASSTESYNEQFFGPGTRLTVL.

This sequence joins TRBV6-2 or TRBV6-3 and TRBJ1-1; a weak D match, TRBD1 (5 bases). V lost 2 bases to trimming and J lost 5 bases, with 15 bases between them. The CDR3 extends over 15 amino acids. Germline loops: CDR1 MNHEY, CDR2 SVGEGT. The DNA of the CDR3 is TGTGCCAGCAGTTACCGCGGCAGGGTGGAAACTGAAGCTTTCTTT. This codes for CASSYRGRVETEAFF.

This clone was detected a few times. The J gene is TRBJ1-6, the V gene TRBV2, with TRBD1 matching 9 bases. Trimming removed 6 bases from V and 0 bases from J; junction bases left unmatched: 6. The CDR3 length is 17 residues. CDR1 is SNHLY and CDR2 is FYNNEI in the germline V gene. CDR3 nucleotide sequence: TGTGCCAGCAGGGGACAGGGTCCGAGCTCCTATAATTCACCCCTCCACTTT. Residues: CASRGQGPSSYNSPLHF.

The gene calls are TRBV19 and TRBJ2-2, with D maybe TRBD1 (6 bases). The CDR3 has 15 residues. The V and J ends lost 6 bases and 6 bases respectively, with 17 bases between them. Germline CDR1 is LNHDA and CDR2 is SQIVND (reference sequence). CDR3 DNA sequence: TGTGCCAGTAGCCCGGGGCAGGGGTATGCCGGGGAGCTGTTTTTT. This sequence encodes CASSPGQGYAGELFF.

The table lists this clone with a few counts. The chain couples TRBV7-2 to TRBJ1-3; TRBD1 matches at 7 bases. The germline V gene encodes CDR1 SGHTA and CDR2 FQGNSA. The CDR3 sequence is 16 residues long. Trimming took 5 bases from V and 4 from J; bases not matched to a gene: 11. The CDR3 sequence: CASSKGAPLGGNTIYF. In nucleotides, the CDR3 is TGTGCCAGCAGCAAGGGGGCCCCCTTGGGGGGAAACACCATATATTTT.

The rearrangement joins TRBV7-3 to TRBJ2-2; no definite D call. Deletions cut 5 bases from V and 4 bases from J, with 5 bases between. This CDR3 region has 12 residues. Germline CDR1 is SGHTA and CDR2 is FQGTGA. CDR3 bases: TGTGCCAGCAGCCCGGGCACCGGGGAGCTGTTTTTT. Protein product: CASSPGTGELFF.

The V call is TRBV14, the J call TRBJ2-7; TRBD1 matches 7 bases. The CDR3 length is 17 residues. Per germline, CDR1 SGHDN and CDR2 FVKESK. V shed 3 bases and J 3 bases; nucleotides not matched to a gene: 14. CDR3 DNA sequence: TGTGCCAGCAGCCAGTACAGGGGCCCCTCCCTGAGCTACGAGCAGTACTTC. It encodes CASSQYRGPSLSYEQYF.

The chain couples TRBV3-1 (or the pseudogene TRBV3-2) to TRBJ1-6; no clear D. Trimming left V 3 bases short and J 9 bases short, with 12 bases between. Germline V gives CDR1 LGHDT, CDR2 YNNKEL (reference sequence). This CDR3 spans 14 amino acids. In DNA form, the CDR3 reads TGTGCCAGCAGCCATAGGCGGATCCGTTCACCCCTCCACTTT. This codes for CASSHRRIRSPLHF.

V is TRBV11-2 and J is TRBJ1-3; no clear D. Trimming took off 3 bases at V and 0 bases at J, with 12 bases between the two ends. The CDR3 spans 16 residues. The germline gives CDR1 SGHAT, CDR2 FQNNGV. The chain's CDR3 is CASSFSRLSSGNTIYF. The CDR3 bases are TGTGCCAGCAGCTTTTCACGACTGTCCTCTGGAAACACCATATATTTT.

The V and J genes are TRBV28 and TRBJ1-2, with 9 bases identical to TRBD1. Looked up from germline, CDR1 is MDHEN and CDR2 is SYDVKM. V lost 6 bases, J lost 7 bases, and 12 bases stayed unmatched. The length of the CDR3 is 15 residues. CDR3 amino acids: CASRTRDRDRGGYTF. CDR3 DNA: TGTGCCAGCAGAACCCGGGACAGGGATCGGGGTGGCTACACCTTC.